The clone carrying this T cell receptor beta chain was counted at least ten times. Its antigen is currently unknown. The authors built TCR beta libraries using iRepertoire HTBI primers and Arm-PCR of CDR3 regions. TCRdb called the multiplex PCR reads again in MiXCR, with one record for every CDR3 protein. This table has about 520,000 distinct CDR3 sequences, around 11% appearing once. Time point noted: newly diagnosed GD, antithyroid drugs for less than 3 months. Researchers made the TCR library from RNA that was extracted from PBMCs. Trimming left V 3 bases short and J 4 bases short, with 13 bases between. CDR3 length equals 14 residues. Germline V lookup: CDR1 SNHLY, CDR2 FYNNEI. The data derive from a study of regulatory T cells in long-lasting Graves disease. General study results and limits: Lower TCR diversity was seen in persistent Graves' patients than in newly diagnosed ones. Persistent disease samples used TRBV28, TRBJ1-2 and TRBJ2-5 preferentially.

This sample also belongs to another study, concerning T cells in Graves' hyperthyroidism and ophthalmopathy. That work contributes: Exclusion followed for patients with uncontrolled infection, other autoimmune disease, pregnancy or lactation.

The chain combines TRBV2 with TRBJ2-7; tentative D call: TRBD1 (5 bases). This TCR came from a woman between 25 and 40 years old with Graves disease. The input for sequencing was peripheral blood mononuclear cells (PBMCs), taken at new diagnosis, from a patient treated with antithyroid drugs. CDR3 in DNA: TGTGCCAGCAGTGAGCAAGGGAAGGGGTACGAGCAGTACTTC. Its translation: CASSEQGKGYEQYF. The full variable domain, in which reference TRBV2 and TRBJ2-7 provide the parts outside the CDR3, is EPEVTQTPSHQVTQMGQEVILRCVPISNHLYFYWYRQILGQKVEFLVSFYNNEISEKSEIFDDQFSVERPDGSNFTLKIRSTKLEDSAMYFCASSEQGKGYEQYFGPGTRLTVT.